The rows below give T cell receptor beta chains drawn from one sample of a study of blood T cell repertoires in COVID-19. Sequenced by immunoSEQ multiplex PCR; TCRdb stores in-frame clones only, minus some. The sample has about 310,000 clones; nearly 90% are singletons. Source material: peripheral blood. The receptors stem from a woman in her forties with COVID-19, enrolled during active disease. The CDR3 runs from the conserved cysteine through the conserved F or W. D genes are given only for firm matches. Some rows mark clone size as missing; the rest say once, few, many or name a class of expanded clone.

j_call clone_size cdr3_length v_call d_call cdr3_nt cdr3_aa
TRBJ1-2 - 16 TRBV19 TRBD1 TGTGCCAGTAGTATAGATCGTGGGCAGGGGGCAAATGGCTACACCTTC CASSIDRGQGANGYTF
TRBJ2-7 - 15 TRBV10-3 - TGTGCCATCAGCGAAACAGGGGGGGGGCCCTACGAGCAGTACTTC CAISETGGGPYEQYF
TRBJ2-3 - 14 TRBV7-9 TRBD1 TGTGCCAGCAGCTCGACAGGGGGCGCAGATACGCAGTATTTT CASSSTGGADTQYF
TRBJ2-2 - 14 TRBV6-4 - TGTGCCAGCAGTGTCCGAACTTCCCCCGGGGAGCTGTTTTTT CASSVRTSPGELFF
TRBJ2-4 - 16 TRBV10-3 - TGTGCCATCAGTGAGTCGGAACTAGTAGCCAAAAACATTCAGTACTTC CAISESELVAKNIQYF
TRBJ2-1 - 16 TRBV19 TRBD2 TGTGCCAGTAGTAGACCGGGACTAGCGAACCACAATGAGCAGTTCTTC CASSRPGLANHNEQFF
TRBJ2-7 - 11 TRBV5-1 - TGCGCCAGCAGCCCTACCTACGAGCAGTACTTC CASSPTYEQYF
TRBJ1-1 - 15 TRBV28 - TGTGCCAGCACCTCGGGGGGGGCCTCTACTACTGAAGCTTTCTTT CASTSGGASTTEAFF
TRBJ2-1 - 17 TRBV11-2 TRBD2 TGTGCCAGCAGCCAATCCCCGACTAGCGCTTTCTACAATGAGCAGTTCTTC CASSQSPTSAFYNEQFF
TRBJ2-7 - 16 TRBV28 TRBD1 TGTGCCAGCAGGGGAACGGGCAGGGGGTTTACCTACGAGCAGTACTTC CASRGTGRGFTYEQYF
TRBJ2-7 - 12 TRBV19 - TGTGCCAGTAGTACCCAAAATTACGAGCAGTACTTC CASSTQNYEQYF
TRBJ1-4 once 15 TRBV5-1 TRBD1 TGCGCCAGCAGCATGACCGGGACAGCTAATGAAAAACTGTTTTTT CASSMTGTANEKLFF
TRBJ1-3 - 19 TRBV14 - TGTGCCAGCAGCTACCTTCGGAGAGGGACTCCCACCTCTGGAAACACCATATATTTT CASSYLRRGTPTSGNTIYF
TRBJ2-5 - 16 TRBV30 TRBD2 TGTGCCTGGAGTGAGGGACTAACGACCCCAAAAGAGACCCAGTACTTC CAWSEGLTTPKETQYF
TRBJ1-3 - 14 TRBV29-1 TRBD1 TGCAGCGTTGCCCGGACAGGGGGCGGAAACACCATATATTTT CSVARTGGGNTIYF
TRBJ1-4 - 14 TRBV6-4 - TGTGCCAGCAGATCGACAGGATTGAGCGAAAAACTGTTTTTT CASRSTGLSEKLFF
TRBJ1-2 - 18 TRBV2 TRBD1 TGTGCCAGCAGTGAAATTGGGACAGGCGAAACCCGGTTGGATGGCTACACCTTC CASSEIGTGETRLDGYTF
TRBJ2-7 - 15 TRBV27 TRBD1 TGTGCCAGCAGTTCGACAGGGGGCGCCGCCTACGAGCAGTACTTC CASSSTGGAAYEQYF
TRBJ2-3 once 17 TRBV15 - TGTGCCACCAGCAGAGTAATAGGGGTTCAAGCCACAGATACGCAGTATTTT CATSRVIGVQATDTQYF
TRBJ1-2 - 16 TRBV4-3 - TGCGCCAGCAGCCAAGACTTTTCAGGGGCCACCTATGGCTACACCTTC CASSQDFSGATYGYTF
TRBJ2-3 - 15 TRBV6-5 - TGTGCCAGCAGTTACTCTTATAGGGGGGGAGATACGCAGTATTTT CASSYSYRGGDTQYF
TRBJ2-7 - 13 TRBV19 - TGTGCCAGTAGTGAGTCCCGCTCCTACGAGCAGTACTTC CASSESRSYEQYF
TRBJ2-2 - 16 TRBV19 TRBD1 TGTGCCAGTAGTATGGGTGGACAGGGGTACACCGGGGAGCTGTTTTTT CASSMGGQGYTGELFF
TRBJ2-3 once 13 TRBV27 TRBD2 TGTGCCAGCAGGCTAGCGGGCACAGATACGCAGTATTTT CASRLAGTDTQYF
TRBJ2-7 - 14 TRBV11-2 TRBD1 TGTGCCAGCAGCTCCCGGGACAGGGAGTACGAGCAGTACTTC CASSSRDREYEQYF
TRBJ1-1 - 14 TRBV7-8 - TGTGCCAGCAGCTCCCGGACAGTGAACACTGAAGCTTTCTTT CASSSRTVNTEAFF
TRBJ2-7 - 11 TRBV20-1 - TGCAGTGGCACAGACTCCTACGAGCAGTACTTC CSGTDSYEQYF
TRBJ1-1 - 14 TRBV3-1/TRBV3-2 - TGTGCCAGCAGCCAAGGGACAGCGAACACTGAAGCTTTCTTT CASSQGTANTEAFF
TRBJ2-1 - 13 TRBV3-1/TRBV3-2 TRBD2 TGTGCCAGCAGAGGTAGCGGGGGTATTGAGCAGTTCTTC CASRGSGGIEQFF
TRBJ2-3 - 14 TRBV28 - TGTGCCAGCAGCTCACACGGAGGCACAGATACGCAGTATTTT CASSSHGGTDTQYF
TRBJ1-5 - 15 TRBV9 TRBD1 TGTGCCAGCAGTATAGGAGGGACAGGCGATCAGCCCCAGCATTTT CASSIGGTGDQPQHF
TRBJ2-3 - 15 TRBV13 - TGTGCCAGCAGCTTAGGAGGGGAGGGCACAGATACGCAGTATTTT CASSLGGEGTDTQYF
TRBJ1-2 once 14 TRBV19 TRBD1 TGTGCCAGTAGTCCTCGGGACAGAAGAGGTGGCTACACCTTC CASSPRDRRGGYTF
TRBJ1-1 - 12 TRBV5-1 - TGCGCCAGCTCCAGGGTGAACACTGAAGCTTTCTTT CASSRVNTEAFF
TRBJ2-5 - 13 TRBV2 TRBD2 TGTGCCAGCTCCGGGACTAGCCAAGAGACCCAGTACTTC CASSGTSQETQYF
TRBJ2-4 - 16 TRBV7-2 TRBD1 TGTGCCAGCAGCCGGACAGGGGGAGTAGCCAAAAACATTCAGTACTTC CASSRTGGVAKNIQYF
TRBJ1-1 few 15 TRBV7-2 - TGTGCCAGCAGCCCTCGATGGGGGGGCGATCCTGAAGCTTTCTTT CASSPRWGGDPEAFF
TRBJ2-5 - 13 TRBV18 TRBD1 TGTGCCAGCTCACCAAACAGGGGAGAGACCCAGTACTTC CASSPNRGETQYF
TRBJ1-4 - 16 TRBV9 TRBD1 TGTGCCAGCAGCGTAGGGACGGGACAGGGGAATGAAAAACTGTTTTTT CASSVGTGQGNEKLFF
TRBJ2-7 - 16 TRBV30 - TGTGCCTGGAGTCCAGGAGGGGCGGCCCCCACCTACGAGCAGTACTTC CAWSPGGAAPTYEQYF
TRBJ2-2 - 14 TRBV19 - TGTGCCAGTAGTAGCCCAGGGTTCACCGGGGAGCTGTTTTTT CASSSPGFTGELFF
TRBJ1-2 - 13 TRBV6-5 TRBD1 TGTGCCAGCGGGGAGCAGGGGGTACGAGGCTACACCTTC CASGEQGVRGYTF
TRBJ2-7 - 15 TRBV4-3 TRBD2 TGCGCCAGCAGCCAAGTTTCGGGGGGAACCTACGAGCAGTACTTC CASSQVSGGTYEQYF
TRBJ1-2 - 11 TRBV5-6 - TGTGCCAGCAGATTACGGGGAGGCTACACCTTC CASRLRGGYTF
TRBJ2-7 - 15 TRBV4-2 - TGTGCCAGCAGCCGCACGGACGGGGGAAATTACGAGCAGTACTTC CASSRTDGGNYEQYF
TRBJ2-3 - 16 TRBV5-5 TRBD1 TGTGCCAGCAGCCGTCAGGGGGAAAGGAGCACAGATACGCAGTATTTT CASSRQGERSTDTQYF
TRBJ2-1 - 13 TRBV28 - TGTGCCAGCAGCTACCCAGGGATCTATGAGCAGTTCTTC CASSYPGIYEQFF
TRBJ1-2 once 14 TRBV3-1/TRBV3-2 TRBD1 TGTGCCAGCAGCCAGGGACAGAGCTACTATGGCTACACCTTC CASSQGQSYYGYTF
TRBJ2-7 once 16 TRBV7-2 - TGTGCCAGCAGCTCCCGACAGAGACCAAATGCCTACGAGCAGTACTTC CASSSRQRPNAYEQYF
TRBJ1-3 - 17 TRBV18 - TGTGCCAGCTCACCAGACACAGGGTCGTTCTCTGGAAACACCATATATTTT CASSPDTGSFSGNTIYF
TRBJ2-5 - 14 TRBV5-1 - TGCGCCAGCAGCTTGGAGGGGTACCAAGAGACCCAGTACTTC CASSLEGYQETQYF
TRBJ1-3 - 15 TRBV5-4 - TGTGCCAGCAGCTTCGGGGGAGTCTCTGGAAACACCATATATTTT CASSFGGVSGNTIYF
TRBJ2-7 - 18 TRBV4-2 - TGTGCCAGCAGCCAAGATAGTACAGGGATGGGCAGCTCCTACGAGCAGTACTTC CASSQDSTGMGSSYEQYF